The 2 T cell receptor beta chains reported below all come from one sample, sequenced in a study of T cells in women clearing cervical HPV infection. Only in-frame clones appear in the TCRdb table, and some are missing; sequencing was by immunoSEQ multiplex PCR. This repertoire comprises about 46,000 clones; its ten largest clones make up 35%. The sample consisted of blood buffy coat. The receptor source for this set is a woman aged 18-70 years with a cervical HPV16 infection that either progressed to CIN3+ or cleared (not recorded which).

On this clone itself: Coverage ceases 3 residues before the CDR3 finishes, and the germline J gene fills in the end. The chain has TRBV18 and TRBJ2-6, with 7 bases lining up with TRBD2. The CDR3 runs to 18 residues. V lost 4 bases, J lost 0 bases, and 9 bases stayed unmatched. CDR1 is KGHSH and CDR2 is LQKENI in the germline V gene. CDR3 protein: CASSLPGSGPSGANVLTF. The part of the CDR3 DNA that was read is TGTGCCAGCTCACTTCCCGGTAGCGGGCCCTCTGGGGCCAACGTC.

About this clone: The CDR3 end is not reached by the read, which stops 3 residues before it; the germline J gene fills it in. The chain couples TRBV7-2 to TRBJ1-4, with D perhaps TRBD1 (5 bases). CDR3 length equals 14 residues. V dropped 0 bases and J dropped 7 bases, with 9 bases sitting between them. Germline loops: CDR1 SGHTA, CDR2 FQGNSA. The sequenced part of the CDR3 DNA is TGTGCCAGCAGCTTAGCAGGGGTTGGTGAAAAA. Translating gives CASSLAGVGEK. The CDR3, in full, reads CASSLAGVGEKLFF.